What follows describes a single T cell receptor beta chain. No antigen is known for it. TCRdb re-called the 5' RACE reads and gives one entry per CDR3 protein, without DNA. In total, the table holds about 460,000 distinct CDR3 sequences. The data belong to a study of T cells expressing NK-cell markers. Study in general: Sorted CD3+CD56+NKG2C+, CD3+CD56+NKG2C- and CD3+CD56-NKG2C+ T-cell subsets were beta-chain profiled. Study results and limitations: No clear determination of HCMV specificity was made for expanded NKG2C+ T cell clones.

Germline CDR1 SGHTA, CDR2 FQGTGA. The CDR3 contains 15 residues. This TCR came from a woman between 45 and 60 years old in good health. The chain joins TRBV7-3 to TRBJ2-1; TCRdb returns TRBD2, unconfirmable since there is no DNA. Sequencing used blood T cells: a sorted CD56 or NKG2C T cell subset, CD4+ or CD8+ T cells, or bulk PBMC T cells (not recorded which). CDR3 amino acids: CASSHGLAGEVEQFF. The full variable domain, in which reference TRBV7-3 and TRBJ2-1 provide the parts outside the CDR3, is GAGVSQTPSNKVTEKGKYVELRCDPISGHTALYWYRQSLGQGPEFLIYFQGTGAADDSGLPNDRFFAVRPEGSVSTLKIQRTERGDSAVYLCASSHGLAGEVEQFFGPGTRLTVL.